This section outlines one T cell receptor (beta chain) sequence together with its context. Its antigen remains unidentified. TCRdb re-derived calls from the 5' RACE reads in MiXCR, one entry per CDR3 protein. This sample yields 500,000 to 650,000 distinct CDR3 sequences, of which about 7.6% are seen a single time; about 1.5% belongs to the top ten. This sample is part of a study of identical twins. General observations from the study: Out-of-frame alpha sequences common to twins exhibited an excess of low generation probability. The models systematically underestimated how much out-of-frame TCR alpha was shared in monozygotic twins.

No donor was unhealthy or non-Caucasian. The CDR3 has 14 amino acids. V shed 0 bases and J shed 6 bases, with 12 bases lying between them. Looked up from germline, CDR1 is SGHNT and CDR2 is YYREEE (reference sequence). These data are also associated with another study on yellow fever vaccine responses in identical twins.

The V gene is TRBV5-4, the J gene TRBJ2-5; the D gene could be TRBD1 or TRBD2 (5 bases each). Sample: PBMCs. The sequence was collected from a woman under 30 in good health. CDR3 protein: CASSLAVGVKTQYF. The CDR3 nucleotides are TGTGCCAGCAGCTTGGCGGTGGGGGTGAAGACCCAGTACTTC.